These 8 T cell receptor beta chains came from one sample sequenced in a study of T cell changes during pregnancy in multiple sclerosis. The protocol was immunoSEQ multiplex PCR, while the TCRdb copy is restricted to in-frame clones and leaves out a portion. The sample has under 70,000 clones; 91% are singletons. The sequenced sample was peripheral blood, obtained in the third trimester of pregnancy. The receptor source for this set is a female donor in good health, enrolled as a control in a pregnancy study.

The V call is TRBV6-1, the J call TRBJ1-5; TRBD1 might be the D (5 bases). CDR1 is MNHNS, CDR2 SASEGT, per germline. The CDR3 totals 12 residues. Trimming shortened V by 7 bases and J by 10 bases, and 14 bases separated the two germline ends. The CDR3 region has the DNA TGTGCCAGCATCCCGACAGTCAATCCCCAGCATTTT. Translated, it gives CASIPTVNPQHF.

This clone has just a few counts. The genes are TRBV18 and TRBJ2-7, with TRBD2 matching over 7 bases. V was clipped by 2 bases and J by 3 bases; unmatched bases: 10. Germline CDR1 reads KGHSH; CDR2 reads LQKENI. This CDR3 spans 16 amino acids. CDR3 in amino acids: CASSPDLAPSGYEQYF. Here the CDR3 DNA reads TGTGCCAGCTCACCAGACCTCGCGCCTAGCGGCTACGAGCAGTACTTC.

The chain recombines TRBV6-6 with TRBJ2-7, with 9 nucleotides matching TRBD1. The germline V gene encodes CDR1 MNHNY and CDR2 SVGAGI (reference sequence). V lost 8 bases to trimming and J lost 4 bases; unmatched junction nucleotides: 6. The CDR3 loop spans 13 amino acids. Written as DNA, the CDR3 is TGTGCCAGCTCACGGGACAGGGCTTACGAGCAGTACTTC. Its protein is CASSRDRAYEQYF.

The chain joins TRBV2 to TRBJ2-5; D possibly corresponds to TRBD2 (5 bases). CDR1 is SNHLY, CDR2 FYNNEI, per germline. This CDR3 is 16 amino acids long. V was shortened by 3 bases and J by 4 bases, with 18 bases between the two germline ends. CDR3 coding DNA: TGTGCCAGCAGTGACGGGAACCTCCTACCCCGAGAGACCCAGTACTTC. It encodes CASSDGNLLPRETQYF.

In DNA, the CDR3 is TGTGCCAGCAGCCCCTTAGGGGGCCGGGAAAAACTGTTTTTT. Its translation is CASSPLGGREKLFF. The genes are TRBV9 and TRBJ1-4; TRBD1 aligns across 7 bases. CDR3 length: 14 residues. The trim removed 4 bases at V and 8 bases at J, leaving 8 bases unmatched. Germline CDR1 is SGDLS and CDR2 is YYNGEE.

The V and J genes are TRBV27 and TRBJ1-2; TRBD1 is a possible D gene (6 bases). The V and J ends lost 7 bases and 8 bases respectively, with 23 bases between them. The CDR3 extends over 15 amino acids. CDR1 and CDR2 (germline): MNHEY, SMNVEV (reference sequence). For the CDR3, the DNA is TGTGCCAGCACGAGGACAGTTTCGGGTGTGTCCGGCTACACCTTC. It translates to CASTRTVSGVSGYTF.

This clone was seen just once. This chain links TRBV10-3 with TRBJ2-7; D possibly corresponds to TRBD1 (6 bases). Germline loops: CDR1 ENHRY, CDR2 SYGVKD. The CDR3 extends over 16 amino acids. V was clipped by 1 base and J by 2 bases, with 15 bases between them. For the CDR3, the DNA is TGTGCCATCAGTGAGTATTCAGGTAGACAGGCCTACGAGCAGTACTTC. Translation: CAISEYSGRQAYEQYF.

V usage is TRBV2 and J usage is TRBJ1-1; perhaps TRBD1 as D (6 bases). CDR1 and CDR2 (germline): SNHLY, FYNNEI. Trimming removed 4 bases at V and 6 bases at J, with 9 bases between. The CDR3 totals 12 residues. DNA of the CDR3: TGTGCCAGCAGTGGAGGGGGGGCTGAAGCTTTCTTT. This encodes CASSGGGAEAFF.